The present T cell receptor beta chain was sequenced within a study of blood T cell repertoires in COVID-19. Ages ranged from about 18 to 89 years, with residence in under 25 US areas. Participant reports of clinical history set cohort assignment. Sequencing used immunoSEQ multiplex PCR; TCRdb keeps in-frame clones, though not all of them. The sample lists approximately 470,000 clones; about nine tenths were seen once. Specimen: PBMCs or T cells enriched from blood (not recorded which). The clonotype comes from a woman between 18 and 30 years old who had recovered from COVID-19.

In nucleotides, the CDR3 is TGTGCCAGCAGCCCTAGTGTGGGCTTCACAGGGGAAGGGAACACTGAAGCTTTCTTT. Translating gives CASSPSVGFTGEGNTEAFF. This chain joins TRBV7-9 and TRBJ1-1; 7 bases line up with TRBD1. V trimming: 5 bases; J trimming: 1 base; junction bases outside the gene matches: 19. The CDR3 totals 19 residues. Germline V gene sequence: CDR1 SEHNR, CDR2 FQNEAQ (reference sequence).